This T cell receptor (beta chain) is drawn from a study of T-cell reconstitution after alpha-beta-depleted transplantation in children. CDR3 length: 15 residues. Trimming took off 0 bases at V and 5 bases at J, with 14 bases between the two ends. CDR1 and CDR2 (germline): SGHRS, YFSETQ. Researchers prepared the TCRbeta library using unique molecular identifiers, the study reports. TCRdb reprocessed the PCR reads via MiXCR and lists one record per CDR3 protein. Altogether 500,000 to 650,000 distinct CDR3 sequences are present, around 10% being singletons, with the ten largest covering 14%. This specimen was PBMCs, mostly from graft donor cells, taken 180 days after TCRalphabeta/CD19-depleted stem cell transplant. This TCR was recovered from a female patient aged 2 to 10 who had a stem cell transplant for aplastic anemia, so the T cells may come from the graft donor. The rearrangement uses TRBV5-1 and TRBJ1-1; D unresolved. The CDR3 region has the DNA TGCGCCAGCAGCTTGGTAACAAAAGGGAGGACTGAAGCTTTCTTT. Its translation is CASSLVTKGRTEAFF.